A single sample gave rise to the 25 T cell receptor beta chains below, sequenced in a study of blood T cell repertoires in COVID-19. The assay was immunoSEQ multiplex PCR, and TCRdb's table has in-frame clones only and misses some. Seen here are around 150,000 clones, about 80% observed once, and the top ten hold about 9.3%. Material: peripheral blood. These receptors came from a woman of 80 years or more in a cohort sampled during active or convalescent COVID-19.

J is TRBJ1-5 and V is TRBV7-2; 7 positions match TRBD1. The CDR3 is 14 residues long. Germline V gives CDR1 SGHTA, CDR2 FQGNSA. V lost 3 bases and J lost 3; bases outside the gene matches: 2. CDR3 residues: CASSLGQLNQPQHF. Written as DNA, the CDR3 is TGTGCCAGCAGCTTGGGACAGCTCAATCAGCCCCAGCATTTT.

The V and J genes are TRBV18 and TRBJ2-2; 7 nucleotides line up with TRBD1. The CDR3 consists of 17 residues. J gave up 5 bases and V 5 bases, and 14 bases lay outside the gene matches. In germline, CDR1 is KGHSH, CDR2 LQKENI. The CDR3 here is CASSYFQGTANTGELFF. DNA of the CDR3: TGTGCCAGCTCATACTTCCAAGGGACAGCTAATACCGGGGAGCTGTTTTTT.

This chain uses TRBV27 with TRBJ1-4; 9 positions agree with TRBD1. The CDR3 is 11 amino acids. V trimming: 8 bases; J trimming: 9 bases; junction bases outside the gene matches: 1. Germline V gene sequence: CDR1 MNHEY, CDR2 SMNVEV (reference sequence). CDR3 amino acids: CASGTGQKLFF. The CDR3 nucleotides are TGTGCCAGCGGGACAGGGCAAAAACTGTTTTTT. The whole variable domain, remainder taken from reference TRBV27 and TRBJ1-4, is EAQVTQNPRYLITVTGKKLTVTCSQNMNHEYMSWYRQDPGLGLRQIYYSMNVEVTDKGDVPEGYKVSRKEKRNFPLILESPSPNQTSLYFCASGTGQKLFFGSGTQLSVL.

The DNA of the CDR3 is TGTGCCAGCAGCCGACAGGGTTGGCAGACCCAGTACTTC. Translation gives CASSRQGWQTQYF. V gene TRBV3-1 (or the pseudogene TRBV3-2) combines with J gene TRBJ2-5; 7 positions agree with TRBD1. Trimming cost V 4 bases and J 6 bases; bases outside gene matches: 5. The CDR3 runs 13 residues. Germline assignment: CDR1 LGHDT and CDR2 YNNKEL (reference sequence).

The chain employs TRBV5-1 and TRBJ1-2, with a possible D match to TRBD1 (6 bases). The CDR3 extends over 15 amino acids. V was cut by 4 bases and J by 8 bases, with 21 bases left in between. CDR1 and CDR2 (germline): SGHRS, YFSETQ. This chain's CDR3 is CASSAPMPGAAGYTF. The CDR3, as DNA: TGCGCCAGCAGCGCCCCGATGCCAGGGGCCGCAGGCTACACCTTC.

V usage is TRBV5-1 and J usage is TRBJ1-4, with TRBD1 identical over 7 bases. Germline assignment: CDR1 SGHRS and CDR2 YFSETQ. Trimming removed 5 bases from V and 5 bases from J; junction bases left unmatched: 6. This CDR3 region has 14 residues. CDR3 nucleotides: TGCGCCAGCAGTTTAGGGGGCCTCAATGAAAAACTGTTTTTT. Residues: CASSLGGLNEKLFF.

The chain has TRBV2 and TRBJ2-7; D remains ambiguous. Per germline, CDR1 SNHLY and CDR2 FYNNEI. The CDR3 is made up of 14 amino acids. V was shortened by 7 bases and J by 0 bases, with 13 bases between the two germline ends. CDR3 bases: TGTGCCAGCATAGTTACCAGGAACTCCTACGAGCAGTACTTC. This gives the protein CASIVTRNSYEQYF.

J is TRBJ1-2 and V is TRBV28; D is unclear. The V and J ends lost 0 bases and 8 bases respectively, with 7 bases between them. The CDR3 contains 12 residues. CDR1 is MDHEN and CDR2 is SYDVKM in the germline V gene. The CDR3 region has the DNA TGTGCCAGCAGTTTATGGAGACTGGGCTACACCTTC. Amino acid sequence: CASSLWRLGYTF.

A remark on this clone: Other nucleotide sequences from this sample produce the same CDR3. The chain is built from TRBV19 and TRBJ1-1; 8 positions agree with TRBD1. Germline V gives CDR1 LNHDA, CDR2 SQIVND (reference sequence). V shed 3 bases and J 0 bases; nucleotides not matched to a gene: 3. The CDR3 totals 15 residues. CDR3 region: CASSIPGGMNTEAFF. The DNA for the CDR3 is TGTGCCAGTAGTATTCCAGGGGGCATGAACACTGAAGCTTTCTTT.

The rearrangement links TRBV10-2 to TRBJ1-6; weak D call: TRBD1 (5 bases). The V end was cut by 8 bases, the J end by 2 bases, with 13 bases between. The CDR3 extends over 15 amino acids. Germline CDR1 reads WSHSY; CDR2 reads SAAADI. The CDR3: CASQAGSTYNSPLHF. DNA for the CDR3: TGCGCCAGCCAGGCAGGGTCGACCTATAATTCACCCCTCCACTTT.

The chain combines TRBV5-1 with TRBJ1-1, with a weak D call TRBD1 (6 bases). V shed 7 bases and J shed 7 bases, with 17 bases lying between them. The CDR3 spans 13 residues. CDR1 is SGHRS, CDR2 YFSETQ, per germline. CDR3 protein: CASRRGAQVEAFF. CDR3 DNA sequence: TGCGCCAGCCGTCGGGGGGCGCAGGTTGAAGCTTTCTTT.

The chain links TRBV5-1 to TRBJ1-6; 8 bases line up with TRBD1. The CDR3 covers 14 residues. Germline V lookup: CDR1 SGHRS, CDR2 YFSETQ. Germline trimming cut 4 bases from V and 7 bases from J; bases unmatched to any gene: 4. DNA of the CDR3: TGCGCCAGCAGCCCCGGGACAGGAAATTCACCCCTCCACTTT. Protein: CASSPGTGNSPLHF.

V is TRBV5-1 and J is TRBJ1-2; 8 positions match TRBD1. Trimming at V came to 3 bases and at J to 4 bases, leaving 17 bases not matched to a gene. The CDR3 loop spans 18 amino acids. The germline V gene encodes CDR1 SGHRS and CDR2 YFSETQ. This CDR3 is CASSYNGQGALKTYGYTF. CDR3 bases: TGCGCCAGCAGCTATAATGGGCAGGGGGCGCTTAAAACCTATGGCTACACCTTC.

The DNA for the CDR3 is TGCGCCAGCAGCCCGTCAGGGGGCGTGAGCTCCTACGAGCAGTACTTC. Translated: CASSPSGGVSSYEQYF. This sequence joins TRBV5-1 and TRBJ2-7; 8 bases align to TRBD1. The CDR3 covers 16 residues. Germline CDR1 SGHRS, CDR2 YFSETQ. The ends lost 4 bases at V and 0 bases at J; junction bases unmatched: 9.

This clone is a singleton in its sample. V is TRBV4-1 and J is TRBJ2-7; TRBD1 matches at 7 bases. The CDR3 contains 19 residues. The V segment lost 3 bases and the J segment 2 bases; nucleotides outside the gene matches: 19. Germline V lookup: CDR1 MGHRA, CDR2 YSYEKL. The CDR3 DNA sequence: TGCGCCAGCAGCCAGAGGCGACAGGGTGAGGGAGCCATTGCCTACGAGCAGTACTTC. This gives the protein CASSQRRQGEGAIAYEQYF.

For the CDR3, the DNA is TGTGCCAGCAGTTTATGGAGGACAACTTCACCCCTCCACTTT. Its translation: CASSLWRTTSPLHF. The V gene is TRBV28, the J gene TRBJ1-6; D might be TRBD1 (5 bases). V was cut by 0 bases and J by 9 bases, with 9 bases left in between. CDR1 MDHEN and CDR2 SYDVKM come from the germline V gene. The CDR3 totals 14 residues.

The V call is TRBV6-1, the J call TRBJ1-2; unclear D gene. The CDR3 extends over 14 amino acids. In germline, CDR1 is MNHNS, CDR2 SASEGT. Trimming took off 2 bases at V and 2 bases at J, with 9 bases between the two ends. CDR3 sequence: CASSERLSNYGYTF. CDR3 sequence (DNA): TGTGCCAGCAGTGAACGTCTTAGCAACTATGGCTACACCTTC.

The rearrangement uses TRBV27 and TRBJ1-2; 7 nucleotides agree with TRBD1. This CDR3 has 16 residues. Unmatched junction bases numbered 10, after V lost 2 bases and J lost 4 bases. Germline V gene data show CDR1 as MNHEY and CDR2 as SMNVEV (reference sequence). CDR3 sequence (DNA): TGTGCCAGCAGTTTAAGTTCGGGCAGGGGGATCTATGGCTACACCTTC. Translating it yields CASSLSSGRGIYGYTF.

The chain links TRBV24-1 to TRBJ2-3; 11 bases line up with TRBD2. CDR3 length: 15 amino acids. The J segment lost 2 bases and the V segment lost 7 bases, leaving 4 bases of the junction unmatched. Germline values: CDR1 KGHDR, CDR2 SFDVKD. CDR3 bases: TGTGCCACCAGCTCTAGCGGGGGGAACACAGATACGCAGTATTTT. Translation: CATSSSGGNTDTQYF.

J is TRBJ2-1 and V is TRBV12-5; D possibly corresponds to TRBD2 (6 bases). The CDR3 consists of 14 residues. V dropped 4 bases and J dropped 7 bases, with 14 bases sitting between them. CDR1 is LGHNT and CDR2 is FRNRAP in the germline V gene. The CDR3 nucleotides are TGTGCTAGTGGTTGGGGGGATCCGAGGAATGAGCAGTTCTTC. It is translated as CASGWGDPRNEQFF.

CDR3 in DNA: TGTGCCAGCAGTGTCACGGTACCTCGGGATGAGCAGTTCTTC. Translating it yields CASSVTVPRDEQFF. The chain links TRBV28 to TRBJ2-1; no reliable D call. V shed 5 bases and J shed 8 bases, with 16 bases lying between them. CDR1 is MDHEN and CDR2 is SYDVKM in the germline V gene. This CDR3 is 14 amino acids long.

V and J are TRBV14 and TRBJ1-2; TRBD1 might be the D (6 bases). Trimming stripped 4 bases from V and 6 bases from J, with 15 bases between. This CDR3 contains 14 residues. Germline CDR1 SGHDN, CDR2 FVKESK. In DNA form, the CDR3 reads TGTGCCAGCAGCCGCTTCAGGGGAGGGGATGGCTACACCTTC. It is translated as CASSRFRGGDGYTF.

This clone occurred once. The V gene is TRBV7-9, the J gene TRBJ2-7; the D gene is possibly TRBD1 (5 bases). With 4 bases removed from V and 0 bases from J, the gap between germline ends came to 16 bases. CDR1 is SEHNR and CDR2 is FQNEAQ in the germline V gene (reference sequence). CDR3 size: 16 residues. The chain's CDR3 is CASSSPTEYHSYEQYF. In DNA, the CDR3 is TGTGCCAGCAGCTCCCCGACAGAGTACCACTCCTACGAGCAGTACTTC.

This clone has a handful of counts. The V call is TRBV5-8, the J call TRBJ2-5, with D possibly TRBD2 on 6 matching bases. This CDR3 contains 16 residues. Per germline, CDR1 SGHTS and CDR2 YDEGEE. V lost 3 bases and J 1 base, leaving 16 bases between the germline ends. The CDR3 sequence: CASSSGGLVVQETQYF. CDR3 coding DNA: TGTGCCAGCAGCTCCGGGGGATTGGTCGTCCAAGAGACCCAGTACTTC.

The CDR3 bases are TGTGCCAGCAGCGGTCCTCGACAGGGGACCGGGGCCAACGTCCTGACTTTC. This gives the protein CASSGPRQGTGANVLTF. This chain connects TRBV9 to TRBJ2-6; the match to TRBD1 covers 8 bases. This CDR3 spans 17 amino acids. The trim removed 3 bases at V and 4 bases at J, leaving 9 bases unmatched. Germline CDR1 reads SGDLS; CDR2 reads YYNGEE.